This passage covers 11 T cell receptor beta chains from one sample sequenced in a study of metastatic and nonmetastatic thyroid tumors. Via MiXCR, TCRdb re-called the PCR reads. The sample has fewer than 30,000 clones; roughly 17% are singletons. The entire patient cohort was treatment-naive prior to thyroid surgery. Source material: blood. These TCRs come from a female donor with papillary thyroid cancer or a benign thyroid nodule (not recorded which). Some clones in this sample may be carry-over from other donors' samples.

The sample holds many counts of this clone. The V call is TRBV11-2, the J call TRBJ1-6; D may be TRBD1 (6 bases). V lost 5 bases, J lost 6 bases, and 14 bases lay in between. CDR1 and CDR2 (germline): SGHAT, FQNNGV. CDR3 length: 15 amino acids. CDR3 protein: CASSLDRFFNSPLHF. CDR3 DNA: TGTGCCAGCAGCCTGGACAGATTTTTTAATTCACCCCTCCACTTT.

This clone was counted at least ten times. The chain joins TRBV5-1 to TRBJ2-7; tentative D call: TRBD2 (5 bases). V shed 0 bases and J shed 2 bases, with 12 bases lying between them. The CDR3 extends over 15 amino acids. Germline loops: CDR1 SGHRS, CDR2 YFSETQ. CDR3 DNA sequence: TGCGCCAGCAGCTTGGCCGCGGGTCCAACCTACGAGCAGTACTTC. This sequence encodes CASSLAAGPTYEQYF.

This clone came up many times. The chain uses TRBV6-2 or TRBV6-3 and TRBJ1-2; D is unresolved. V was pared by 6 bases and J by 6 bases, with 17 bases between. Germline V gene sequence: CDR1 MNHEY, CDR2 SVGEGT. The CDR3 is 14 amino acids. CDR3 DNA: TGTGCCAGCAGCCCAACTGACACGGCGAATGGCTACACCTTC. It codes for CASSPTDTANGYTF.

At least ten counts were recorded for this clone. One end of the junction does not line up with germline, which may come from a read error. This chain joins TRBV7-9 and TRBJ1-1, with D perhaps matching TRBD1 (5 bases). This CDR3 is 12 amino acids long. Germline loops: CDR1 SEHNR, CDR2 FQNEAQ (reference sequence). In nucleotides, the CDR3 is TGTGCCAGCAGCATAGCCCGGGGGGAAGCTTTCTTT. Its protein is CASSIARGEAFF. The entire variable domain, with the rest obtained from reference TRBV7-9 and TRBJ1-1, is as follows: DTGVSQNPRHKITKRGQNVTFRCDPISEHNRLYWYRQTLGQGPEFLTYFQNEAQLEKSRLLSDRFSAERPKGSFSTLEIQRTEQGDSAMYLCASSIARGEAFFGQGTRLTVV.

As to this clone: This sequence may be a read error, since a much larger clone differs from it by one base. At the DNA level, this CDR3 is encoded by other sequences in the same sample as well. The J gene is TRBJ1-5, the V gene TRBV6-5; a weak D match, TRBD1 (5 bases). Trimming took off 2 bases at V and 9 bases at J, with 17 bases between the two ends. CDR3 length equals 15 residues. The V gene's germline CDR1 is MNHEY and CDR2 SVGAGI. This chain's CDR3 is CASSYDSKLAGPQHF. As DNA, the CDR3 is TGTGCCAGCAGTTACGACAGTAAGCTGGCTGGGCCCCAGCATTTT.

This clone was recorded at least ten times. The rearrangement links TRBV7-6 to TRBJ1-6; D not certain. Trimming shortened V by 0 bases and J by 6 bases, and 6 bases separated the two germline ends. Germline CDR1 SGHVS, CDR2 FNYEAQ. The CDR3 has 14 residues. The CDR3 here is CASSLAQINSPLHF. The CDR3 DNA sequence: TGTGCCAGCAGCTTAGCCCAGATTAATTCACCCCTCCACTTT.

As to this clone: The germline gene is not matched at one end of the junction; a read error may be the cause. The V call is TRBV6-2 or TRBV6-3, the J call TRBJ1-2; D gene unclear. CDR1 is MNHEY, CDR2 SVGEGT, per germline. The length of the CDR3 is 14 residues. CDR3 DNA: TGTGCCAGCAGTTACTCGAAAGTGAACTATGTCTACACCTTC. Its protein is CASSYSKVNYVYTF.

This clone appeared a few times. V is TRBV5-5 and J is TRBJ1-2; TRBD1 aligns across 11 bases. Germline trimming cut 4 bases from V and 8 bases from J; bases unmatched to any gene: 4. Looked up from germline, CDR1 is SGHKS and CDR2 is YYEKEE (reference sequence). This CDR3 is 13 amino acids long. In DNA, the CDR3 is TGTGCCAGCAGCCGGACAGGGGGCTGGGGCTACACCTTC. Translated, it gives CASSRTGGWGYTF.

In this sample, this clone turned up many times. V is TRBV3-1 and J is TRBJ1-5; D is uncertain. The CDR3 loop spans 13 amino acids. In germline, CDR1 is LGHDT, CDR2 YNNKEL (reference sequence). Trimming took 1 base from V and 3 from J, leaving 4 bases between them. This CDR3 reads CASSQGVNQPQHF. CDR3 DNA: TGTGCCAGCAGCCAAGGGGTCAATCAGCCCCAGCATTTT.

This clone was counted ten times or more. The V and J genes are TRBV19 and TRBJ2-5; unclear D gene. V was trimmed by 5 bases and J by 2 bases, leaving 15 bases between them. The CDR3 has 15 amino acids. CDR1 LNHDA and CDR2 SQIVND come from the germline V gene (reference sequence). CDR3 sequence (DNA): TGTGCCAGTAGTCCTTCGTGGAGCCTTCAAGAGACCCAGTACTTC. The encoded protein is CASSPSWSLQETQYF.

This clone has just a few counts. The chain is built from TRBV27 and TRBJ2-2, with D possibly being TRBD1 (8 bases). Germline CDR1 and CDR2: MNHEY and SMNVEV (reference sequence). V was cut by 6 bases and J by 5 bases, with 16 bases left in between. The CDR3 is made up of 15 amino acids. CDR3: CASSPQGEGTGELFF. DNA for the CDR3: TGTGCCAGCAGCCCACAGGGGGAGGGGACCGGGGAGCTGTTTTTT.